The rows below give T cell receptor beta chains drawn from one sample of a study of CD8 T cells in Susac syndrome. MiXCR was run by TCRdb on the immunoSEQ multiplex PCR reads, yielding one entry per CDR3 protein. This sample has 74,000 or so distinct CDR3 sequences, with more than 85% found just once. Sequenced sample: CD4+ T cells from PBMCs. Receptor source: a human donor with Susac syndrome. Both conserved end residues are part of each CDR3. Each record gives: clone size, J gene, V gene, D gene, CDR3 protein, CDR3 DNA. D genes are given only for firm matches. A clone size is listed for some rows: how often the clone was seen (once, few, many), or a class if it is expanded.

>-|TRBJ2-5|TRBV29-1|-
CSVGGIRETQYF
TGCAGCGTTGGAGGGATCCGAGAGACCCAGTACTTC
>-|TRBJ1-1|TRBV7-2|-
CASSLVNRNTEAFF
TGTGCCAGCAGCTTGGTGAACCGGAACACTGAAGCTTTCTTT
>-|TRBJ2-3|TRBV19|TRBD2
CASSIGGKVAGRLTQYF
TGTGCCAGTAGTATAGGTGGTAAGGTAGCGGGGCGTTTGACGCAGTATTTT
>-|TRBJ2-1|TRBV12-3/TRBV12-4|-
CASKDGRLYYNEQFF
TGTGCCAGCAAGGATGGCCGACTCTACTACAATGAGCAGTTCTTC
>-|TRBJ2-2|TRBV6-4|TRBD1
CASSVAGGTGELFF
TGTGCCAGCAGTGTGGCAGGGGGCACCGGGGAGCTGTTTTTT
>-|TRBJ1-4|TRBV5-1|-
CASSKTVKYEKLFF
TGCGCCAGCAGCAAGACGGTGAAGTACGAAAAACTGTTTTTT
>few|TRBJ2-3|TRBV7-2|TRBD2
CASSLLAGIGDTQYF
TGTGCCAGCAGCTTATTAGCGGGAATCGGGGATACGCAGTATTTT
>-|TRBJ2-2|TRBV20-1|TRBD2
CSAYLKTSGITGELFF
TGCAGTGCTTATTTAAAGACTAGCGGAATCACCGGGGAGCTGTTTTTT
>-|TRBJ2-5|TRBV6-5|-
CASSPRDTEWGGQYF
TGTGCCAGCAGTCCCCGGGACACCGAGTGGGGTGGCCAGTACTTC
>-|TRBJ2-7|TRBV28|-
CASRLGRSSYEQYF
TGTGCCAGCAGGTTAGGCAGGTCCTCCTACGAGCAGTACTTC
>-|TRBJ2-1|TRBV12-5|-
CASGFLGVDNEQFF
TGTGCTAGTGGTTTCTTGGGGGTGGACAATGAGCAGTTCTTC
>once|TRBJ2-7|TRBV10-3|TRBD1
CAISEAQGEQYF
TGTGCCATCAGTGAGGCACAGGGGGAGCAGTACTTC
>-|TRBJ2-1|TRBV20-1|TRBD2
CSALKREGVYNEQFF
TGCAGTGCTTTGAAGCGGGAGGGGGTCTACAATGAGCAGTTCTTC
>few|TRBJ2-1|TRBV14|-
CASSHVPWGYNEQFF
TGTGCCAGCAGCCACGTTCCGTGGGGCTACAATGAGCAGTTCTTC
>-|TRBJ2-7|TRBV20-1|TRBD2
CSAPLMRSGGGQYF
TGCAGTGCTCCCCTGATGAGAAGTGGGGGGGGGCAGTACTTC
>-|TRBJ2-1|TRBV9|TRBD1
CASSVGSGGLQQFF
TGTGCCAGCAGCGTAGGGTCAGGGGGCCTCCAGCAGTTCTTC
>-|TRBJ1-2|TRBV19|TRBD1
CASSPNPGTGGGYTF
TGTGCCAGTAGTCCGAACCCAGGGACAGGAGGCGGCTACACCTTC
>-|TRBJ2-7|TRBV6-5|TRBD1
CASSDRGRVYEQYF
TGTGCCAGCAGTGACAGGGGGCGCGTCTACGAGCAGTACTTC
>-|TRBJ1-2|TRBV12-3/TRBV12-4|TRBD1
CASTRTGANYGYTF
TGTGCCAGCACCAGGACAGGGGCCAACTATGGCTACACCTTC
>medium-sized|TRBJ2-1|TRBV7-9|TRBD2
CASSLGSGRVNEQFF
TGTGCCAGCAGCCTAGGTAGCGGGAGAGTCAATGAGCAGTTCTTC
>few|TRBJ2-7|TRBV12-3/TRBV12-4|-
CASSSTVYEQYF
TGTGCCAGCAGTTCGACGGTCTACGAGCAGTACTTC
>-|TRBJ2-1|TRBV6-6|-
CASSSSDSGAIFQQFF
TGTGCCAGCAGTTCCTCTGACAGCGGAGCTATATTTCAGCAGTTCTTC
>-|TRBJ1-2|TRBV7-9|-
CASSFADYGYTF
TGTGCCAGCAGCTTCGCGGATTATGGCTACACCTTC
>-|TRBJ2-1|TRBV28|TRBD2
CASSSHPGLAGIYNEQFF
TGTGCCAGCAGTTCCCATCCCGGACTAGCGGGGATCTACAATGAGCAGTTCTTC
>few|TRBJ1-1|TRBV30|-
CAWSPPGLKGAFF
TGTGCCTGGAGCCCCCCGGGACTCAAAGGAGCTTTCTTT
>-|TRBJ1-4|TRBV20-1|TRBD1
CSASARDRGREKLFF
TGCAGTGCTAGTGCCCGGGACAGGGGGCGGGAAAAACTGTTTTTT
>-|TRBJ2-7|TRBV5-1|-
CASSSYGQKLYEQYF
TGCGCCAGCAGCTCGTATGGACAGAAGCTCTACGAGCAGTACTTC
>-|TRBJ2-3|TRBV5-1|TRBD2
CASSWGLAASTDTQYF
TGCGCCAGCAGCTGGGGACTAGCGGCTAGCACAGATACGCAGTATTTT
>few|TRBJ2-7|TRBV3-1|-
CASSDVQDGYEQYF
TGTGCCAGCAGTGACGTACAGGATGGATACGAGCAGTACTTC
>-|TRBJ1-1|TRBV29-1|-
CSVDQVLNTEAFF
TGCAGCGTTGACCAGGTGCTTAACACTGAAGCTTTCTTT
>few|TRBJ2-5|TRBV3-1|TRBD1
CASSHMGQGRKETQYF
TGTGCCAGCAGCCACATGGGACAGGGCAGGAAAGAGACCCAGTACTTC
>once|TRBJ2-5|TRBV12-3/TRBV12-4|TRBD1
CASTATGRTQETQYF
TGTGCCAGCACTGCGACAGGGCGAACTCAAGAGACCCAGTACTTC
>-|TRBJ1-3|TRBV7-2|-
CATIPRPLSGNTIYF
TGTGCCACCATACCGCGGCCTCTCTCTGGAAACACCATATATTTT
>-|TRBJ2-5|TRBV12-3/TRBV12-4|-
CASVFRGVGETQYF
TGTGCCAGCGTCTTTAGGGGGGTCGGGGAGACCCAGTACTTC
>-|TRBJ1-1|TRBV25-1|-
CASSDSGRNTEAFF
TGTGCCAGCAGTGACTCGGGCCGCAACACTGAAGCTTTCTTT
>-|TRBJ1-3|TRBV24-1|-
CATSDPQLSGNTIYF
TGTGCCACCAGTGATCCCCAGCTCTCTGGAAACACCATATATTTT
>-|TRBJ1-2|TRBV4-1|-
CASSQDQAQVRGYTF
TGCGCCAGCAGCCAAGATCAGGCCCAAGTTCGGGGCTACACCTTC
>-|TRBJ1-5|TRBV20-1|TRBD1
CSARDDRAGPQHF
TGCAGTGCTAGGGATGACAGGGCCGGGCCCCAGCATTTT
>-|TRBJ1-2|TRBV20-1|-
CSGPWQVYGYTF
TGCAGTGGGCCATGGCAGGTCTATGGCTACACCTTC
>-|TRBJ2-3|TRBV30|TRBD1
CAFDRGRELDTQYF
TGTGCCTTCGACAGGGGGCGCGAACTAGATACGCAGTATTTT
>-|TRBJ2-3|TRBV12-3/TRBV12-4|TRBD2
CASSPGLAGGPRTQYF
TGTGCCAGCAGTCCGGGACTAGCGGGAGGGCCGCGTACGCAGTATTTT
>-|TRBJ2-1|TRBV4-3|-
CASSQPGRDDEQFF
TGCGCCAGCAGCCAACCAGGCAGGGACGATGAGCAGTTCTTC
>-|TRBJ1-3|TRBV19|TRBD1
CASHQGATGNTIYF
TGTGCCAGTCATCAGGGGGCGACTGGAAACACCATATATTTT
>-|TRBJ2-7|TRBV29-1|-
CSVAGFFPTYEQYF
TGCAGCGTTGCCGGGTTCTTCCCCACCTACGAGCAGTACTTC
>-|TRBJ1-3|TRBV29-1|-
CSASLAHRRENSGNTIYF
TGCAGCGCCTCGCTTGCCCACAGAAGGGAGAACTCTGGAAACACCATATATTTT
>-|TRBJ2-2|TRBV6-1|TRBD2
CASPGVASGRQTNTGELFF
TGTGCCAGCCCTGGAGTAGCTAGCGGGAGACAAACGAACACCGGGGAGCTGTTTTTT
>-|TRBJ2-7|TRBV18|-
CASSPPSNRYEQYF
TGTGCCAGCTCACCACCCTCAAACCGCTACGAGCAGTACTTC
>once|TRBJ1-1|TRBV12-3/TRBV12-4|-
CAESVVPNTEAFF
TGTGCCGAGTCCGTGGTCCCTAACACTGAAGCTTTCTTT